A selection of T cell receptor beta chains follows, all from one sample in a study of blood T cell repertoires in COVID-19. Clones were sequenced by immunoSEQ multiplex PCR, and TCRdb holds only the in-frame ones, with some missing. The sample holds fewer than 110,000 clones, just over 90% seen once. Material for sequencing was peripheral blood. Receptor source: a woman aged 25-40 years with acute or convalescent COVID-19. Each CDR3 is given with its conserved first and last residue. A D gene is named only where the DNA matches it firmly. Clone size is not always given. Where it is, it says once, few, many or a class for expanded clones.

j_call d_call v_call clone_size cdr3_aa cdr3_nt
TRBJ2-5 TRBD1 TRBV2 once CATTGDFVETQYF TGTGCCACCACAGGGGATTTTGTAGAGACCCAGTACTTC
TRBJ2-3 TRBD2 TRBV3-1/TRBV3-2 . CASSQVGGRVDTQYF TGTGCCAGCAGCCAAGTGGGGGGGAGGGTGGATACGCAGTATTTT
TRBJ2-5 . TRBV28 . CASSLQGSTETQYF TGTGCCAGCAGTTTGCAGGGAAGCACGGAGACCCAGTACTTC
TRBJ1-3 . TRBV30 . CAWSVMGSSSGNTIYF TGTGCCTGGAGTGTTATGGGGAGTTCCTCTGGAAACACCATATATTTT
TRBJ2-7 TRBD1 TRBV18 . CASSPVTGEAQYF TGTGCCAGCTCACCGGTGACAGGGGAGGCACAGTACTTC
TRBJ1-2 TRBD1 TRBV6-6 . CASSAGGVLYGYTF TGTGCCAGCAGTGCAGGGGGCGTACTCTATGGCTACACCTTC
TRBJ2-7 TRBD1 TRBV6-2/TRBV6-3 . CASTPNEQGAVYEQYF TGTGCCAGCACCCCCAATGAGCAGGGGGCTGTCTACGAGCAGTACTTC
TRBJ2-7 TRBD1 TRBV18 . CASSPGQGAYEQYF TGTGCCAGCTCACCAGGACAGGGGGCATACGAGCAGTACTTC
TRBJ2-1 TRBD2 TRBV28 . CASSPSRSGRADEQFF TGTGCCAGCAGTCCCTCCCGTAGCGGGAGGGCCGATGAGCAGTTCTTC
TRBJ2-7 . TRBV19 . CASSRQGEAYEQYF TGTGCCAGTAGTCGTCAAGGGGAAGCCTACGAGCAGTACTTC
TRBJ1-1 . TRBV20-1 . CSAPLGGLAFF TGCAGTGCTCCCCTCGGGGGGCTAGCTTTCTTT
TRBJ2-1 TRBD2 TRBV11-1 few CASSPGTSDQGEQFF TGTGCCAGCAGCCCCGGGACTAGCGATCAGGGTGAGCAGTTCTTC
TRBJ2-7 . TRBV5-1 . CASSSTGTNYEQYF TGCGCCAGCAGCTCCACCGGGACAAACTACGAGCAGTACTTC
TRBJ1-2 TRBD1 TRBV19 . CASSEDRGGGYTF TGTGCCAGTAGCGAAGACAGGGGCGGCGGCTACACCTTC
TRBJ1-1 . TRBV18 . CASLARPKGTEAFF TGTGCCAGCCTAGCCCGCCCGAAAGGGACTGAAGCTTTCTTT
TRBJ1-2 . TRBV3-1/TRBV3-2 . CASSQAYGGNYGYTF TGTGCCAGCAGCCAAGCCTACGGGGGGAACTATGGCTACACCTTC
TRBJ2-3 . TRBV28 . CASRTYPGQVIADTQYF TGTGCCAGCAGGACCTACCCAGGGCAGGTGATCGCAGATACGCAGTATTTT
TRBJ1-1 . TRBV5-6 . CASSFGTPLEAFF TGTGCCAGCAGCTTCGGGACACCGCTTGAAGCTTTCTTT
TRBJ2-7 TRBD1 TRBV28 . CASSPGQQYEQYF TGTGCCAGTTCTCCGGGACAGCAATACGAGCAGTACTTC
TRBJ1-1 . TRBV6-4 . CASSGGPNTEAFF TGTGCCAGCAGCGGGGGTCCGAACACTGAAGCTTTCTTT
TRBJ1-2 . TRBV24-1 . CATSREERYTF TGTGCCACCAGTCGAGAAGAGCGCTACACCTTC
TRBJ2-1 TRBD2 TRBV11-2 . CASSPVRGVYNEQFF TGTGCCAGCAGCCCGGTGCGGGGGGTCTACAATGAGCAGTTCTTC
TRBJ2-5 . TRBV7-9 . CASSLTSGGRETQYF TGTGCCAGCAGCTTAACGTCAGGAGGCAGAGAGACCCAGTACTTC
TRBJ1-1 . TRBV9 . CASSLGRTLNTEAFF TGTGCCAGCAGCCTCGGCAGGACACTGAACACTGAAGCTTTCTTT
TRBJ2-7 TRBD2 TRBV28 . CASNPSGTYEQYF TGTGCCAGCAATCCAAGCGGGACCTACGAGCAGTACTTC
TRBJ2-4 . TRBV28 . CASSLKGVGGGNIQYF TGTGCCAGCAGTTTAAAAGGGGTCGGGGGAGGAAACATTCAGTACTTC
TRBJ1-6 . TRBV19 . CASSMGLVNSPLHF TGTGCCAGTAGTATGGGACTAGTTAATTCACCCCTCCACTTT
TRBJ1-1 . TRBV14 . CASSQGPGWDTEAFF TGTGCCAGCAGCCAAGGCCCCGGGTGGGACACTGAAGCTTTCTTT
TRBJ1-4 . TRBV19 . CASSHTGNEKLFF TGTGCCAGTAGCCATACAGGGAATGAAAAACTGTTTTTT
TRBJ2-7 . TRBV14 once CASSPGTYEQYF TGTGCCAGCAGCCCAGGGACCTACGAGCAGTACTTC
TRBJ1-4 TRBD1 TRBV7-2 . CASSSNPGQGSEKLFF TGTGCCAGCAGCTCAAATCCGGGACAGGGCAGTGAAAAACTGTTTTTT
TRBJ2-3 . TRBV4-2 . CASSQDTGDTQYF TGTGCCAGCAGCCAAGATACCGGAGATACGCAGTATTTT
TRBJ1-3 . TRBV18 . CASSPDRNSGNTIYF TGTGCCAGCTCACCAGACAGAAACTCTGGAAACACCATATATTTT
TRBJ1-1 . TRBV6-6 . CASSPNRAPGGEAFF TGTGCCAGCAGTCCGAACAGGGCCCCGGGGGGTGAAGCTTTCTTT
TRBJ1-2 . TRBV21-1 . CASSDRLGGFYYGYTF TGTGCCAGCAGCGACCGCCTCGGGGGTTTTTACTATGGCTACACCTTC
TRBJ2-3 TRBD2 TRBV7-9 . CASHTSGTQPDTQYF TGTGCCAGCCATACTAGCGGGACCCAGCCAGATACGCAGTATTTT
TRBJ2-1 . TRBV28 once CASSLPGFNEQFF TGTGCCAGCAGTTTACCAGGGTTCAATGAGCAGTTCTTC
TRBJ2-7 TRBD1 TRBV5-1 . CASSLGQGVSSEQYF TGCGCCAGCAGCCTCGGACAGGGGGTCTCATCTGAGCAGTACTTC
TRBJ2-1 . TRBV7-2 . CASSLDPPGTRLDNEQFF TGTGCCAGCAGCCTCGATCCTCCCGGGACTCGATTAGACAATGAGCAGTTCTTC
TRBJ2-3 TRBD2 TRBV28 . CAIGGYRYTDTQYF TGTGCCATCGGGGGGTATCGATACACAGATACGCAGTATTTT
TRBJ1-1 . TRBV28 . CASRDGGNTEAFF TGTGCCAGCAGGGACGGGGGGAACACTGAAGCTTTCTTT
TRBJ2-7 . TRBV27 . CASSFRGTYEQYF TGTGCCAGCAGTTTCCGGGGGACCTACGAGCAGTACTTC
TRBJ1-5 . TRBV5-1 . CASSAGEGQPQHF TGCGCCAGCAGTGCGGGGGAGGGTCAGCCCCAGCATTTT
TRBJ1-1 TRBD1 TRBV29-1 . CSVYDRGEAFF TGCAGCGTTTATGACAGGGGCGAAGCTTTCTTT
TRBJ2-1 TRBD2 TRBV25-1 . CASTPFGREGDNEQFF TGTGCCAGCACCCCTTTTGGGCGGGAGGGAGACAATGAGCAGTTCTTC
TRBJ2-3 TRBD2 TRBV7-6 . CASSLLAGGLDTQYF TGTGCCAGCAGCTTACTAGCGGGGGGCCTAGATACGCAGTATTTT
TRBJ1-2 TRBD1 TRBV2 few CASSVPGGSYGYTF TGTGCCAGCAGTGTACCAGGGGGCAGCTATGGCTACACCTTC
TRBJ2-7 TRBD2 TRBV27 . CASSLAGGPYEQYF TGTGCCAGCAGTTTAGCGGGAGGGCCGTACGAGCAGTACTTC
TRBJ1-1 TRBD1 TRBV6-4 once CASSATGSMTEAFF TGTGCCAGCAGTGCGACAGGGTCGATGACTGAAGCTTTCTTT
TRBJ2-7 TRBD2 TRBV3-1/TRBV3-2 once CASSNGLAGAYEQYF TGTGCCAGCAGCAACGGACTAGCGGGGGCCTACGAGCAGTACTTC
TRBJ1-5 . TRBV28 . CASSLPGINQPQHF TGTGCCAGCAGTTTACCAGGTATCAATCAGCCCCAGCATTTT
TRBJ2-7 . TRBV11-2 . CASSKGQSYEQYF TGTGCCAGCAGCAAAGGACAGAGCTACGAGCAGTACTTC
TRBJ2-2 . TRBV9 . CASSPTSPGELFF TGTGCCAGCAGCCCCACTAGCCCCGGGGAGCTGTTTTTT
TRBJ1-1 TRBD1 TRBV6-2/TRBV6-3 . CASSRGQGAGNTEAFF TGTGCCAGCAGCCGGGGACAGGGCGCGGGGAACACTGAAGCTTTCTTT